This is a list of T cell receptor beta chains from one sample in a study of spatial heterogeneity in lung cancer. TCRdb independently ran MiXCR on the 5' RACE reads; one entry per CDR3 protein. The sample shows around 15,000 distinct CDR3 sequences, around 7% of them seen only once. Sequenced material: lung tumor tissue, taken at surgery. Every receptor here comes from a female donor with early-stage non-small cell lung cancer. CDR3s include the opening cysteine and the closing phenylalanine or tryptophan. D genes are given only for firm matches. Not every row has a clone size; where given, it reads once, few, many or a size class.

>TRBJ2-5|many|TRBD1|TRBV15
TGTGCCACCCTACGGACAGGAGAAGAGACCCAGTACTTC
CATLRTGEETQYF
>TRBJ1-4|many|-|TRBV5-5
TGTGCCAGCAGCTTGAAGGGGGATAATGAAAAACTGTTTTTT
CASSLKGDNEKLFF
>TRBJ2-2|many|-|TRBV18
TGTGCCAGCTCACCACCCGGGACCGGGGAGCTGTTTTTT
CASSPPGTGELFF
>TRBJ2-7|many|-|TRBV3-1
TGTGCCAGCAGGCCCGGACCGAGCTCCTACGAGCAGTACTTC
CASRPGPSSYEQYF
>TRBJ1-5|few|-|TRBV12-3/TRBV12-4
TGTGCCAGCAGCCTAAATAAAAATCAGCCCCAGCATTTT
CASSLNKNQPQHF
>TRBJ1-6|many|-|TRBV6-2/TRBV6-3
TGTGCCAGCAGGAAGGCGCCATATAATTCACCCCTCCACTTT
CASRKAPYNSPLHF
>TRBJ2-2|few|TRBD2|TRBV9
TGTGCCAGCAGCGTCGGAGCGGGGGGGCGAGGCGGGGAGCTGTTTTTT
CASSVGAGGRGGELFF
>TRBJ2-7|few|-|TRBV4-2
TGTGCCAGCAGCCAAGAATTGACCGTCTACGAGCAGTACTTC
CASSQELTVYEQYF
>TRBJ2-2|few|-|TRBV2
TGTGCCAGCAGTGAAGTCAGGGGGGGCACCGGGGAGCTGTTTTTT
CASSEVRGGTGELFF
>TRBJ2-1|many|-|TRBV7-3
TGTGCCAGCAGCAATGACGCAAAGGAGCAGTTCTTC
CASSNDAKEQFF
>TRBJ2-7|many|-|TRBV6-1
TGTGCCAGCACCCCGGGCAGGGACTACGAGCAGTACTTC
CASTPGRDYEQYF
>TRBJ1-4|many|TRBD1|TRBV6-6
TGTGCCAGCAGTTACCCAGGGGGGGCAACTAATGAAAAACTGTTTTTT
CASSYPGGATNEKLFF
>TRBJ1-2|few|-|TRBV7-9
TGTGCCAGCAGCTTAGCTGTCTCGGGAGGCTACACCTTC
CASSLAVSGGYTF
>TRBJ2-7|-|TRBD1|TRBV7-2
TGTGCCAGCAGACCCCGAAACAGGGGCTACGAGCAGTACTTC
CASRPRNRGYEQYF
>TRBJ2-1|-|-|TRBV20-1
TGCAGTGCTAGAGATAATCGAGGGAGGCATGAGCAGTTCTTC
CSARDNRGRHEQFF
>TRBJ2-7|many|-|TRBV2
TGTGCCAGCAGTTACGGTACCCCCTACGAGCAGTACTTC
CASSYGTPYEQYF
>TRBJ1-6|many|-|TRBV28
TGTGCCAGCAGTTGGGGCTCCTATAATTCACCCCTCCACTTT
CASSWGSYNSPLHF
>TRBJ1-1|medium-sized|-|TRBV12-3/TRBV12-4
TGTGCCAGCAGCCTACTCTCGAGGACTGAAGCTTTCTTT
CASSLLSRTEAFF
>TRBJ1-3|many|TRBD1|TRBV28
TGTGCGCTTGACAGGGGGCATGGAAACACCATATATTTT
CALDRGHGNTIYF
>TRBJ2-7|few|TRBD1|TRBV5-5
TGTGCCAGCAGCTTGGGGGGACAGGGGTACGAGCAGTACTTC
CASSLGGQGYEQYF
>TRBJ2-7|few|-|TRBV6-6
TGTGCCAGCCAAGACTACGAGCAGTACTTC
CASQDYEQYF
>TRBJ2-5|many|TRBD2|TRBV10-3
TGTGCCATCAGTGACCCTACTAGCGGGGGAGGAGAGACCCAGTACTTC
CAISDPTSGGGETQYF
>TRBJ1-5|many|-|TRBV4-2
TGTGCCAGCAGCCAAGAGGGGGGTTCGACAGGAACCCCACCCTATGGACAGCCCCAGCATTTT
CASSQEGGSTGTPPYGQPQHF
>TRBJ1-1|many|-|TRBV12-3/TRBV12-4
TGTGCCAGCAGTTCCTCGGACAGATACACTGAAGCTTTCTTT
CASSSSDRYTEAFF
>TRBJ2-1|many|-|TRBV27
TGTGCCAGCAGTTCCCTCTACAGGGGACTGCCGACTGAGCAGTTCTTC
CASSSLYRGLPTEQFF
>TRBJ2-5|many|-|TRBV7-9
TGTGCCAGCAGCTTCCGGGACACAGAGACCCAGTACTTC
CASSFRDTETQYF
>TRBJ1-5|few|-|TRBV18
TGTGCCAGCTCACCTGGGCTGGGGGAGCCCCAGCATTTT
CASSPGLGEPQHF
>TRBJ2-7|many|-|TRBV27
TGTGCCAGCAGTTTAGCCTCAGATGCCTACGAGCAGTACTTC
CASSLASDAYEQYF